The 20 T cell receptor beta chains listed next were all sequenced from one sample in a study of cytomegalovirus exposure and HLA in healthy donors. Both 60 Vbeta primers and 13 Jbeta primers went into the PCR. Measured with immunoSEQ multiplex PCR; TCRdb has only the in-frame clones, and not every one. In the table there are 150,000 to 200,000 clones, more than 75% of which are singletons. The specimen was PBMCs. Source of these receptors: a man aged 18 to 30 in good health and CMV-seropositive.

The V and J genes are TRBV13 and TRBJ2-1; 10 nucleotides agree with TRBD2. J lost 1 base, V lost 4 bases, and 7 bases had no gene match. CDR3 length: 17 amino acids. The germline V gene encodes CDR1 PRHDT and CDR2 FYEKMQ (reference sequence). In nucleotides, the CDR3 is TGTGCCAGCAGCTCCAAACTAGCGGGGATTTCCTACAATGAGCAGTTCTTC. It translates to CASSSKLAGISYNEQFF.

J is TRBJ2-5 and V is TRBV6-5; 10 bases match TRBD1. The J call may not be correct, given that the DNA end is closer to TRBJ2-7. The CDR3 totals 15 residues. Germline V gene sequence: CDR1 MNHEY, CDR2 SVGAGI. CDR3 sequence reads: CASKYEGQGNYEQYF. In DNA, the CDR3 is TGTGCCAGCAAATACGAGGGACAGGGGAACTACGAGCAGTACTTC.

This clone has more than one count but fewer than ten. This rearrangement joins TRBV6-1 to TRBJ2-2, with 7 bases aligning to TRBD1. There are 13 residues in the CDR3. V was pared by 8 bases and J by 8 bases, with 8 bases of the junction left unmatched. Germline CDR1 MNHNS, CDR2 SASEGT. As DNA, the CDR3 is TGTGCCAGCCGGGACAGTTTGGCGGGGGAGCTGTTTTTT. This encodes CASRDSLAGELFF.

The rearrangement uses TRBV5-1 and TRBJ1-3; the D is unclear. The CDR3 is 15 amino acids. Trimming shortened V by 4 bases and J by 0 bases, and 11 bases separated the two germline ends. Germline lookup yields CDR1 SGHRS and CDR2 YFSETQ. The CDR3 bases are TGCGCCAGCAGCGTCGGAATAGCCTCTGGAAACACCATATATTTT. It yields the protein CASSVGIASGNTIYF.

Only one count was recorded for this clone. The chain joins TRBV6-1 to TRBJ1-5; no firm D call. The V end lost 7 bases, the J end lost 0 bases, and 13 bases lay between the germline ends. From germline, CDR1 is MNHNS and CDR2 SASEGT. The CDR3 is 15 amino acids. CDR3 sequence: CASKYEETSNQPQHF. CDR3 nucleotide sequence: TGTGCCAGCAAGTATGAGGAAACTAGCAATCAGCCCCAGCATTTT.

The CDR3 is CASSLALLGGNEQFF. The CDR3 coding sequence is TGTGCCAGCAGCTTAGCACTACTAGGGGGTAATGAGCAGTTCTTC. The chain links TRBV7-9 to TRBJ2-1, with TRBD1 as a possible D gene (6 bases). The CDR3 is made up of 15 amino acids. V was clipped by 0 bases and J by 7 bases, with 13 bases between them. Germline CDR1 reads SEHNR; CDR2 reads FQNEAQ (reference sequence).

This rearrangement joins TRBV6-6 to TRBJ2-2; 8 bases line up with TRBD1. J was trimmed by 3 bases and V by 10 bases; bases with no gene match: 10. The CDR3 loop spans 15 amino acids. Germline lookup yields CDR1 MNHNY and CDR2 SVGAGI (reference sequence). CDR3 loop: CATRQGAQDTGELFF. The CDR3 DNA reads as TGTGCCACCCGTCAGGGGGCGCAGGACACCGGGGAGCTGTTTTTT.

This clone was counted only a few times. V and J are TRBV5-5 and TRBJ1-3; D is unresolved. CDR3 length: 15 amino acids. Germline V gene data show CDR1 as SGHKS and CDR2 as YYEKEE (reference sequence). The ends were cut back, 0 bases at V and 0 bases at J, with 7 bases in the middle. CDR3 in amino acids: CASSLAGNSGNTIYF. The DNA for the CDR3 is TGTGCCAGCAGCTTGGCGGGAAACTCTGGAAACACCATATATTTT.

The chain's CDR3 is CSAPSMDTEAFF. In nucleotides, the CDR3 is TGCAGCGCCCCTAGTATGGACACTGAAGCTTTCTTT. This chain links TRBV29-1 with TRBJ1-1; D remains ambiguous. The germline V and J ends were trimmed by 7 bases and 3 bases, with 12 bases remaining between them. Germline V gene lookup returns CDR1 SQVTM and CDR2 ANQGSEA. This CDR3 is 12 amino acids long.

CDR3 in amino acids: CASSMGQLNRGETQYF. In DNA form, the CDR3 reads TGTGCCAGTAGTATGGGTCAGCTTAACCGGGGGGAGACCCAGTACTTC. The rearrangement joins TRBV19 to TRBJ2-5; TRBD2 is a possible D gene (6 bases). Germline CDR1 and CDR2: LNHDA and SQIVND (reference sequence). This CDR3 contains 16 residues. V was shortened by 3 bases and J by 5 bases, with 19 bases between the two germline ends. The whole variable domain, remainder taken from reference TRBV19 and TRBJ2-5, is DGGITQSPKYLFRKEGQNVTLSCEQNLNHDAMYWYRQDPGQGLRLIYYSQIVNDFQKGDIAEGYSVSREKKESFPLTVTSAQKNPTAFYLCASSMGQLNRGETQYFGPGTRLLVL.

The J gene is TRBJ1-5, the V gene TRBV6-6, with 7 bases aligning to TRBD1. Germline-derived CDR1 and CDR2 are MNHNY and SVGAGI (reference sequence). This CDR3 has 13 amino acids. V lost 6 bases to trimming and J lost 2 bases; unmatched junction nucleotides: 1. CDR3 in amino acids: CASRTGGNQPQHF. The CDR3 DNA reads TGTGCCAGCAGAACAGGGGGCAATCAGCCCCAGCATTTT.

V and J are TRBV19 and TRBJ1-6; TRBD1 aligns across 9 bases. Germline assignment: CDR1 LNHDA and CDR2 SQIVND (reference sequence). After removal of 8 bases from V and 7 bases from J, the junction contained 0 bases not matched to a gene. This CDR3 contains 12 residues. CDR3 in amino acids: CASGQGNSPLHF. The CDR3 nucleotides are TGTGCCAGTGGACAGGGGAATTCACCCCTCCACTTT. The variable domain in full, completed from reference TRBV19 and TRBJ1-6, reads DGGITQSPKYLFRKEGQNVTLSCEQNLNHDAMYWYRQDPGQGLRLIYYSQIVNDFQKGDIAEGYSVSREKKESFPLTVTSAQKNPTAFYLCASGQGNSPLHFGNGTRLTVT.

The V and J genes are TRBV10-3 and TRBJ1-1; D uncertain. Germline V gene lookup returns CDR1 ENHRY and CDR2 SYGVKD. The CDR3 runs 15 residues. Trimming stripped 0 bases from V and 7 bases from J, with 15 bases between. CDR3 DNA: TGTGCCATCAGTGAGTCTAATGTGAGGGAGAGTGAAGCTTTCTTT. As protein: CAISESNVRESEAFF.

The V and J genes are TRBV6-5 and TRBJ1-3; the D gene is possibly TRBD1 (5 bases). In germline, CDR1 is MNHEY, CDR2 SVGAGI. Trimming removed 0 bases from V and 7 bases from J, with 10 bases in between. The CDR3 length is 14 residues. This CDR3 is CASSYSDKGNTIYF. In nucleotides, the CDR3 is TGTGCCAGCAGTTACTCGGATAAGGGGAACACCATATATTTT.

The V gene is TRBV13, the J gene TRBJ1-1, with D tentatively TRBD1 (5 bases). The V gene's germline CDR1 is PRHDT and CDR2 FYEKMQ (reference sequence). This CDR3 has 14 residues. With 0 bases removed from V and 7 bases from J, the gap between germline ends came to 12 bases. The CDR3 DNA sequence: TGTGCCAGCAGCTTAGGAAAAAGGGGCCGTGAAGCTTTCTTT. Residues: CASSLGKRGREAFF.

This chain joins TRBV18 and TRBJ1-1; D gene ambiguous. The length of the CDR3 is 15 residues. The ends were cut back, 2 bases at V and 0 bases at J, with 10 bases in the middle. CDR1 and CDR2 (germline): KGHSH, LQKENI. CDR3 residues: CASSPTGSMNTEAFF. DNA for the CDR3: TGTGCCAGCTCACCAACGGGTTCTATGAACACTGAAGCTTTCTTT.

This clone came up a few times. The V call is TRBV6-5, the J call TRBJ1-2; D perhaps matches TRBD1 (5 bases). The CDR3 is made up of 15 amino acids. Trimming took off 5 bases at V and 2 bases at J, with 15 bases between the two ends. CDR1 is MNHEY, CDR2 SVGAGI, per germline. This chain's CDR3 is CASSRNLQGNYGYTF. CDR3 DNA sequence: TGTGCCAGCAGTCGCAATCTCCAGGGAAACTATGGCTACACCTTC.

This chain joins TRBV7-8 and TRBJ2-5; D is unclear. Germline loops: CDR1 SGHVS, CDR2 FQNEAQ. The CDR3 consists of 13 residues. V shed 2 bases and J shed 5 bases, with 9 bases lying between them. The CDR3 DNA reads TGTGCCAGCAGCTTATTGGCTTGGGAGACCCAGTACTTC. Its protein product is CASSLLAWETQYF.

This clone was detected once. This chain uses TRBV6-5 with TRBJ1-2; 12 bases fit TRBD1. The length of the CDR3 is 14 residues. Germline CDR1 MNHEY, CDR2 SVGAGI. J lost 4 bases, V lost 8 bases, and 5 bases had no gene match. CDR3 bases: TGTGCCAGCGGGACAGGGGGCGCGTTCTATGGCTACACCTTC. It translates to CASGTGGAFYGYTF.

This clone was seen a handful of times. This chain connects TRBV7-9 to TRBJ1-2; maybe TRBD1 (5 bases). V dropped 5 bases and J dropped 7 bases, with 14 bases sitting between them. The length of the CDR3 is 13 residues. Looked up from germline, CDR1 is SEHNR and CDR2 is FQNEAQ (reference sequence). The CDR3 reads CASSPEAGGGYTF. CDR3 DNA: TGTGCCAGCAGCCCTGAGGCCGGGGGTGGCTACACCTTC.